The rows below give T cell receptor beta chains drawn from one sample of a study of T cells expressing NK-cell markers. TCRdb processed the 5' RACE reads again and assigns one entry to each CDR3 protein, with no DNA. The sample holds roughly 430,000 distinct CDR3 sequences. The material sequenced was blood T cells: a sorted CD56 or NKG2C T cell subset, CD4+ or CD8+ T cells, or bulk PBMC T cells (not recorded which). All receptors derive from a woman between 18 and 70 years old in good health. The CDR3 runs from the conserved cysteine through the conserved F or W. The order of the fields is CDR3 protein, V gene, J gene.

CASSFHTRDSQQNQPQHF	TRBV6-2/TRBV6-3	TRBJ1-5
CASSWTGAGANVLTF	TRBV5-1	TRBJ2-6
CASSLTSGGAETQYF	TRBV12-3/TRBV12-4	TRBJ2-5
CASSPRLAGASYEQYF	TRBV18	TRBJ2-7
CASSLGQGAYGTEAFF	TRBV11-2	TRBJ1-1
CASSLRGRATNEKLFF	TRBV6-1	TRBJ1-4
CAISPGGADTQYF	TRBV10-3	TRBJ2-3
CASSQRSRGDLEEQFF	TRBV3-1	TRBJ2-1
CASRTGTGNTGELFF	TRBV4-2	TRBJ2-2
CATSGTWDQYTEMQYF	TRBV24-1	TRBJ2-3
CASSSGNGLAGYTF	TRBV12-3/TRBV12-4	TRBJ1-2
CSAGLGLRASTDTQYF	TRBV20-1	TRBJ2-3
CASSIGSAAYNEQFF	TRBV19	TRBJ2-1
CASSLTSTYEQYF	TRBV7-6	TRBJ2-7
CASSLDRGVAKNIQYF	TRBV7-2	TRBJ2-4
CSARAPGANVLTF	TRBV20-1	TRBJ2-6
CTSSATGSDTEAFF	TRBV1	TRBJ1-1
CSASIEFSYNEQFF	TRBV20-1	TRBJ2-1
CASSIDVDAPNEKLFF	TRBV19	TRBJ1-4
CASSARTGGENTIYF	TRBV7-2	TRBJ1-3
CSARVGSGGWDNEQFF	TRBV20-1	TRBJ2-1
CSVVGGATDTQYF	TRBV29-1	TRBJ2-3
CSPKRAATTDTQYF	TRBV29-1	TRBJ2-3
CSVVDGTGGTGELFF	TRBV29-1	TRBJ2-2
CASSQARAGELFF	TRBV4-3	TRBJ2-2
CASSYDVSLGTDTQYF	TRBV6-2/TRBV6-3	TRBJ2-3